What follows describes a single T cell receptor beta chain. No antigen is known for it. No clone much larger than this one lies a single base away; base qualities are absent. TCRbeta CDR3 regions were amplified from genomic DNA by means of the immunoSEQ Assay, a bias-controlled multiplex PCR. The study's processing was this. The number of nucleated cells in each sample was estimated by amplification of reference gene primers within the assay. To quantify the absolute abundance of each unique TCRbeta CDR3 rearrangement, sequence reads were collapsed and filtered. For each sample, productive Simpson clonality was calculated as the square root of Simpson's diversity index over productive rearrangements. Entries here come from immuneACCESS through TCRdb and include only in-frame sequences with V and J called. Some clones fail to appear in such tables; in the studies checked, an unresolved V gene covers under half of the shortfall, and the cause of the remainder is unknown. The D gene and trimming were derived from the DNA, and the V and J assignments and clone size from that table. The sample records around 450,000 clones, about 90% of which are singletons. 0.6% to 0.7% of the sample is in the top ten clones.

Participants in the prospective study were aged about 18 to 89 years, lived in under 30 United States geographic areas, and enrolled through a virtual design. In the prospective study, cohorts were assigned on the basis of participant-reported clinical history obtained from a screening survey and a study questionnaire. Recovered participants in ImmuneRACE Cohort 3 were defined as having two consecutive negative NP/OP PCR tests, clearance from a healthcare professional, or resolution of symptoms. Mobile phlebotomists in the prospective study collected whole blood, serum and a nasopharyngeal or oropharyngeal swab from every participant. Prospective study participants could optionally give additional blood draws and questionnaires over a roughly 2-month period. Before DNA extraction, prospective study blood samples were shipped either frozen or at room temperature. The sample comes from a study of blood T cell repertoires in COVID-19 (dated by TCRdb to between 2020 and 2021). In the study overall: Samples from collaborators originated in the United States, Italy and Spain and spanned both the acute and convalescent phases of COVID-19. The repertoires were released in a freely available public database meant as a resource for research on the immune response to SARS-CoV-2. Samples were obtained from the ongoing ImmuneRACE study (first 160 participants) and from approximately 1,200 subjects provided by 6 global collaborators. The dataset comprised deeply sampled blood TCRbeta repertoires from subjects exposed to, actively infected with, or recovered from COVID-19. HLA class I and class II types, where available, came from metadata supplied by the sample provider rather than from assay-based typing. Sample metadata almost always included a de-identified subject ID, COVID-19 status, age in years and sex. The material from the prospective study consisted of cDNA or gDNA derived from T cells, B-cell-depleted T cells, or PBMCs.

Trimming at the junction amounts to 6 bases on V and 2 bases on J, and the germline ends lie 10 bases apart. The CDR1 and CDR2 encoded by the germline V gene are MNHEY and SVGAGI. Measured from the cysteine to the phenylalanine, the CDR3 is 13 residues long. The retained sequence is limited to the CDR3, 39 bases, with the frame set at the first base. Overall study results and their limits: The quantity of clinical and demographic metadata differed by source and by participant and was supplied without curation.

In this chain, TRBV6-5 is recombined with TRBJ1-2; no D segment can be confidently identified. This TCR derives from a man aged 18 to 29 who had recovered from COVID-19. The sample comprised PBMCs or T cells enriched from blood (not recorded which). The nucleotides are TGTGCCAGCAGGCACCTCGGGAACTATGGCTACACCTTC. Translated, this gives CASRHLGNYGYTF.